Below, 26 T cell receptor beta chains from the same sample are listed, as sequenced in a study of cytomegalovirus exposure and HLA in healthy donors. Amplification used 60 Vbeta primers and 13 Jbeta primers. Clones were sequenced by immunoSEQ multiplex PCR, and TCRdb holds only the in-frame ones, with some missing. The table has around 130,000 clones, approximately 91% seen once. The specimen sequenced was PBMCs. Source of these receptors: a woman aged 40 to 50 in good health and CMV-seronegative.

V usage is TRBV11-2 and J usage is TRBJ2-2; D not certain. Trimming cost V 0 bases and J 7 bases, with 3 bases left between them. The CDR3 contains 12 residues. In germline, CDR1 is SGHAT, CDR2 FQNNGV. CDR3 sequence reads: CASSLDGGELFF. For the CDR3, the DNA is TGTGCCAGCAGCTTAGACGGCGGGGAGCTGTTTTTT.

The CDR3 region has the DNA TGTGCCAGCGCCTGGGCCGTAGCCGGGGAGCTGTTTTTT. Protein: CASAWAVAGELFF. V and J are TRBV6-1 and TRBJ2-2, with D unresolved. V lost 8 bases and J 6 bases, leaving 13 bases between the germline ends. This CDR3 is built from 13 residues. Germline assignment: CDR1 MNHNS and CDR2 SASEGT.

This clone was recorded once. This chain connects TRBV5-1 to TRBJ2-3; 12 nucleotides line up with TRBD2. The CDR3 length is 18 residues. Germline V gene sequence: CDR1 SGHRS, CDR2 YFSETQ. Germline trimming cut 4 bases from V and 5 bases from J; bases unmatched to any gene: 14. CDR3 DNA: TGCGCCAGCAGCACGCAAGGGGCGACTAGCGGGAGTAAAGATACGCAGTATTTT. It encodes CASSTQGATSGSKDTQYF.

This clone is a singleton in its sample. V and J are TRBV18 and TRBJ1-4, with D unresolved. CDR1 KGHSH and CDR2 LQKENI come from the germline V gene. V shed 4 bases and J shed 7 bases, with 13 bases lying between them. The CDR3 sequence is 14 residues long. The CDR3 region has the DNA TGTGCCAGCTCACAGGAGGTTGCAGGTGAAAAACTGTTTTTT. Amino acids: CASSQEVAGEKLFF.

The chain carries TRBV6-1 and TRBJ2-2, with D uncertain. The V and J ends lost 7 bases and 5 bases respectively, with 14 bases between them. CDR3 length: 14 amino acids. Germline V gene data show CDR1 as MNHNS and CDR2 as SASEGT. The DNA for the CDR3 is TGTGCCAGCACCCCCCCGTTCGGGACCGGGGAGCTGTTTTTT. Protein product: CASTPPFGTGELFF.

This clone was seen just once. This sequence joins TRBV28 and TRBJ1-2; the D is unclear. The CDR3 extends over 13 amino acids. Germline V gene lookup returns CDR1 MDHEN and CDR2 SYDVKM. V lost 3 bases and J 4 bases, leaving 9 bases between the germline ends. The CDR3 loop reads CASSFKAGYGYTF. The CDR3 nucleotides read TGTGCCAGCAGTTTTAAAGCGGGCTATGGCTACACCTTC.

This rearrangement joins TRBV6-5 to TRBJ2-3; 7 bases map to TRBD1. Looked up from germline, CDR1 is MNHEY and CDR2 is SVGAGI. The length of the CDR3 is 13 residues. Losses at the gene ends were 6 bases for V and 4 bases for J; bases not matched to a gene: 4. CDR3 in amino acids: CASRETGSDTQYF. DNA of the CDR3: TGTGCCAGCAGAGAGACAGGGTCAGATACGCAGTATTTT.

J is TRBJ2-7 and V is TRBV28; D possibly corresponds to TRBD1 (6 bases). The CDR3 totals 14 residues. Trimming shortened V by 4 bases and J by 3 bases, and 13 bases separated the two germline ends. Per germline, CDR1 MDHEN and CDR2 SYDVKM. The CDR3, as DNA: TGTGCCAGCAGTTATTTTACAGGGAACTACGAGCAGTACTTC. It is translated as CASSYFTGNYEQYF.

The CDR3 reads CASSPMGAGGDNEQFF. DNA of the CDR3: TGTGCCAGCTCTCCGATGGGGGCGGGAGGAGACAATGAGCAGTTCTTC. The V and J genes are TRBV18 and TRBJ2-1, with 8 bases aligning to TRBD2. V gave up 6 bases and J gave up 5 bases; unmatched junction bases: 12. Germline V lookup: CDR1 KGHSH, CDR2 LQKENI. This CDR3 is 16 amino acids long.

This sequence joins TRBV6-1 and TRBJ2-5, with 12 bases lining up with TRBD2. The CDR3 has 15 amino acids. Germline lookup yields CDR1 MNHNS and CDR2 SASEGT. Losses at the gene ends were 4 bases for V and 1 base for J; bases not matched to a gene: 1. In DNA, the CDR3 is TGTGCCAGCAGTGGACTAGCGGGAGCCCAAGAGACCCAGTACTTC. Residues: CASSGLAGAQETQYF.

V gene TRBV9 combines with J gene TRBJ2-5; D is possibly TRBD2 (5 bases). Germline assignment: CDR1 SGDLS and CDR2 YYNGEE. The CDR3 extends over 16 amino acids. V lost 0 bases and J lost 0, with 12 bases in between. In nucleotides, the CDR3 is TGTGCCAGCAGCGTAGCTTTAGCGATAAACCAAGAGACCCAGTACTTC. Its translation is CASSVALAINQETQYF.

This clone has only one observation. The V gene is TRBV5-3, the J gene TRBJ2-7, with 10 bases that match TRBD2. TRBV5-3 is noted as an ORF with a role that remains uncertain. V shed 0 bases, J shed 6 bases, and the junction held 12 bases outside the gene matches. The CDR3 consists of 17 residues. This CDR3 is CARSLAPSGRLWSEQYF. CDR3 bases: TGTGCCAGAAGCTTGGCTCCTAGCGGGAGATTATGGAGCGAGCAGTACTTC.

The chain has TRBV7-9 and TRBJ2-1; 10 bases fit TRBD2. The CDR3 sequence is 15 residues long. With V trimmed by 6 bases and J by 2 bases, 4 bases remained unmatched. Germline CDR1 and CDR2: SEHNR and FQNEAQ (reference sequence). CDR3 coding DNA: TGTGCCAGCAGTTCTAGCGGGAGCCCCTACAATGAGCAGTTCTTC. Translated: CASSSSGSPYNEQFF.

This rearrangement joins TRBV6-4 to TRBJ2-3, with TRBD2 identical over 12 bases. Germline V gives CDR1 MRHNA, CDR2 SNTAGT. This CDR3 is built from 16 residues. V was pared by 4 bases and J by 1 base, with 3 bases of the junction left unmatched. The CDR3 bases are TGTGCCAGCAGTGCCTCTAGCGGGAGGGGCACAGATACGCAGTATTTT. It encodes CASSASSGRGTDTQYF.

The CDR3 here is CATRQGREQYF. The CDR3 bases are TGTGCCACCCGACAGGGACGGGAGCAGTACTTC. V usage is TRBV6-5 and J usage is TRBJ2-7; TRBD1 matches at 7 bases. The CDR3 is 11 amino acids. V lost 10 bases, J lost 7 bases, and 7 bases stayed unmatched. Germline assignment: CDR1 MNHEY and CDR2 SVGAGI.

The chain carries TRBV6-5 and TRBJ1-1, with D possibly matching TRBD1 (6 bases). V was trimmed by 7 bases and J by 6 bases, leaving 12 bases between them. The CDR3 is made up of 12 amino acids. Per germline, CDR1 MNHEY and CDR2 SVGAGI. CDR3 region: CASKTGLSEAFF. The CDR3 region has the DNA TGTGCCAGCAAAACAGGGTTGTCTGAAGCTTTCTTT.

The chain combines TRBV28 with TRBJ2-5; D unclear. Germline values: CDR1 MDHEN, CDR2 SYDVKM. The CDR3 is 12 residues long. Trimming cost V 7 bases and J 5 bases, with 11 bases left between them. The CDR3 coding sequence is TGTGCCAGCAAATCCCAAGAGGAGACCCAGTACTTC. The encoded protein is CASKSQEETQYF.

This clone was detected only once. This specimen includes other DNA sequences encoding the same CDR3. The rearrangement links TRBV6-5 to TRBJ2-1, with TRBD2 matching over 13 bases. CDR3 length: 15 residues. The trim removed 6 bases at V and 5 bases at J, leaving 4 bases unmatched. Germline lookup yields CDR1 MNHEY and CDR2 SVGAGI. The DNA for the CDR3 is TGTGCCAGCAGAGCCGGGACTAGCGGGAACAATGAGCAGTTCTTC. This translates into CASRAGTSGNNEQFF.

This sequence joins TRBV19 and TRBJ1-5, with D possibly being TRBD1 (5 bases). The CDR3 is made up of 15 amino acids. From germline, CDR1 is LNHDA and CDR2 SQIVND (reference sequence). With 7 bases removed from V and 4 bases from J, the gap between germline ends came to 17 bases. The CDR3 loop reads CASTLGGAGNQPQHF. CDR3 bases: TGTGCCAGTACCCTCGGTGGGGCCGGTAATCAGCCCCAGCATTTT.

The chain uses TRBV15 and TRBJ2-2; TRBD1 matches 7 bases. The V gene's germline CDR1 is LNHNV and CDR2 YYDKDF (reference sequence). CDR3 size: 14 residues. V dropped 6 bases and J dropped 4; count of bases not matched to a gene: 5. CDR3 DNA: TGTGCCACCAGGACCGACAGGGCCACCGGGGAGCTGTTTTTT. It yields the protein CATRTDRATGELFF.

The rearrangement uses TRBV28 and TRBJ1-4; perhaps TRBD1 as D (5 bases). The V end was cut by 6 bases, the J end by 7 bases, with 15 bases between. The CDR3 length is 14 residues. Germline assignment: CDR1 MDHEN and CDR2 SYDVKM. The DNA for the CDR3 is TGTGCCAGCAGCTACGCTGGGGCGAGTGAAAAACTGTTTTTT. It translates to CASSYAGASEKLFF.

The rearrangement links TRBV6-5 to TRBJ2-7; TRBD2 agrees at 7 bases. The germline V gene has CDR1 MNHEY and CDR2 SVGAGI. V shed 0 bases, J shed 4 bases, and the junction held 6 bases outside the gene matches. The CDR3 has 15 amino acids. The DNA for the CDR3 is TGTGCCAGCAGTTACTCGGGAGGGAATGCGTACGAGCAGTACTTC. As protein: CASSYSGGNAYEQYF.

This clone was seen a handful of times. The chain employs TRBV28 and TRBJ1-2, with 9 bases identical to TRBD1. The V segment lost 1 base and the J segment 3 bases; nucleotides outside the gene matches: 3. CDR3 length: 15 residues. Germline V gene lookup returns CDR1 MDHEN and CDR2 SYDVKM. The CDR3 DNA follows: TGTGCCAGCAGTTTATTTAGGACAGGGGACTATGGCTACACCTTC. As protein: CASSLFRTGDYGYTF.

In its sample, this clone was seen once. The chain combines TRBV6-6 with TRBJ1-5; D gene uncertain. The CDR3 length is 13 residues. Germline lookup yields CDR1 MNHNY and CDR2 SVGAGI (reference sequence). V was pared by 6 bases and J by 1 base, with 7 bases between. The CDR3 DNA reads TGTGCCAGCAGCTGGGAGAGCAATCAGCCCCAGCATTTT. It yields the protein CASSWESNQPQHF.

This chain joins TRBV6-5 and TRBJ1-3; D remains ambiguous. Trimming took off 0 bases at V and 0 bases at J, with 9 bases between the two ends. The length of the CDR3 is 16 residues. CDR1 and CDR2 from the germline V gene are MNHEY and SVGAGI. The CDR3 spells CASSYSRRSSGNTIYF. CDR3 bases: TGTGCCAGCAGTTACTCCAGGCGAAGCTCTGGAAACACCATATATTTT.

The V call is TRBV2, the J call TRBJ2-7; 8 bases match TRBD2. V lost 1 base, J lost 4 bases, and 6 bases stayed unmatched. The CDR3 spans 15 residues. CDR1 SNHLY and CDR2 FYNNEI come from the germline V gene. This CDR3 is CASSEGTSWDYEQYF. The CDR3 coding sequence is TGTGCCAGCAGTGAAGGGACTAGCTGGGATTACGAGCAGTACTTC.